These T cell receptor beta chains were read from a single sample in a study of beta chain features in type 1 diabetes. Some clones are missing from TCRdb's copy, which holds only in-frame ones; the method was immunoSEQ multiplex PCR. This table has fewer than 650,000 clones, around 15% appearing once. Sequenced input: naive CD4+ T cells from blood. These receptors were obtained from a man aged 18 to 35 in good health. The CDR3 runs from the conserved cysteine through the conserved F or W. A D gene is named only where the DNA matches it firmly. Clone size, where shown, is once, few, many, or a class for clones that have expanded.

>-|TRBJ1-3|few|TRBV7-2
TGTGCCAGCAGCGAAAGGATAACAGGGAAGAGCTCTGGAAACACCATATATTTT
CASSERITGKSSGNTIYF
>-|TRBJ2-2|few|TRBV11-1
TGTGCCAGCACCCTAAGAGGGGGTTCGAACACCGGGGAGCTGTTTTTT
CASTLRGGSNTGELFF
>-|TRBJ2-3|few|TRBV4-2
TGTGCCAGCAGCCAAGAACTCCACGGCACAGATACGCAGTATTTT
CASSQELHGTDTQYF
>-|TRBJ2-1|-|TRBV7-2
TGTGCCAGCAGTACCAGCGGCGGAAGGCAGTTCTTC
CASSTSGGRQFF
>-|TRBJ2-1|-|TRBV7-2
TGTGCCAGCAGCCATAGCGGACAACACAATGAGCAGTTCTTC
CASSHSGQHNEQFF
>-|TRBJ2-3|-|TRBV7-6
TGTGCCTCCAAGGGGACAGATACGCAGTATTTT
CASKGTDTQYF
>-|TRBJ1-4|-|TRBV29-1
TGCAGCGTGCAAGTTGACAGGACGAATTATTTT
CSVQVDRTNYF
>TRBD1|TRBJ1-5|few|TRBV7-9
TGTGCCAGCAGCTTAACAGGGGATAGCAATCAGCCCCAGCATTTT
CASSLTGDSNQPQHF
>TRBD2|TRBJ2-1|few|TRBV5-4
TGTGCCAGCAGCTTGGGTGACGGGAGGGACTACAATGAGCAGTTCTTC
CASSLGDGRDYNEQFF
>-|TRBJ2-4|-|TRBV28
TGTGCCAGCAGTTTAGGGGCTTTAGCCAAAAACATTCAGTACTTC
CASSLGALAKNIQYF
>TRBD1|TRBJ2-3|-|TRBV18
TGTGCCAGCTGCAGAACCGGGACAGGGGTTAATACGCAGTATTTT
CASCRTGTGVNTQYF